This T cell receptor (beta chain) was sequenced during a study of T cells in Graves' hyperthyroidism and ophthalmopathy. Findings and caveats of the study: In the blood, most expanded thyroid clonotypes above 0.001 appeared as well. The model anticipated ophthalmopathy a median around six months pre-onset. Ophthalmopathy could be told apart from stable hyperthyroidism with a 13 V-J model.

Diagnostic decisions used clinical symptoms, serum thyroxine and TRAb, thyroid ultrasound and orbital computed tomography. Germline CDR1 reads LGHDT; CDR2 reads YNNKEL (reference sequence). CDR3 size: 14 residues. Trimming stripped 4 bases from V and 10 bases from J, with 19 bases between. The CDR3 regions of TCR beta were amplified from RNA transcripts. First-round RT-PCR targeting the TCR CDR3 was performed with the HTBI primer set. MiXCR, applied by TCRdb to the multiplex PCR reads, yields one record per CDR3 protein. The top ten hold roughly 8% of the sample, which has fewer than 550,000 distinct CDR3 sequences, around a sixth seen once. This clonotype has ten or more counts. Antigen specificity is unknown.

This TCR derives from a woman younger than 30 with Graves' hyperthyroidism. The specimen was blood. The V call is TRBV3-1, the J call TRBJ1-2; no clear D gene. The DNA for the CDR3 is TGTGCCAGCAGCCCCACCGGGGTATTAGGAACCTACACCTTC. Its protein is CASSPTGVLGTYTF.